The sequence of this T cell receptor (beta chain) was determined in a study of blood T cell repertoires in COVID-19. CDR3 length equals 17 residues. The V gene's germline CDR1 is GTSNPN and CDR2 SVGIG (reference sequence). V lost 4 bases, J lost 2 bases, and 22 bases lay in between. How the authors handled the data: Reference gene primer amplification gave nucleated cell count estimates. This table comes from immunoSEQ multiplex PCR, and its TCRdb copy is limited to in-frame clones, with some not included. D and trimming were read from the DNA, whereas the V and J calls and clone size are those reported in that table. Counted here are some 400,000 clones, 80% to 90% occurring once; the ten biggest clones make up around 1.1%.

This receptor was obtained from a young man who had recovered from COVID-19. Specimen: PBMCs or T cells enriched from blood (not recorded which). The rearrangement joins TRBV30 to TRBJ2-3, with a tentative D call TRBD2 (5 bases). The DNA of the CDR3 is TGTGCCTGGAACCCCCCCCTGAATAGCGCGCACACAGATACGCAGTATTTT. It encodes CAWNPPLNSAHTDTQYF.